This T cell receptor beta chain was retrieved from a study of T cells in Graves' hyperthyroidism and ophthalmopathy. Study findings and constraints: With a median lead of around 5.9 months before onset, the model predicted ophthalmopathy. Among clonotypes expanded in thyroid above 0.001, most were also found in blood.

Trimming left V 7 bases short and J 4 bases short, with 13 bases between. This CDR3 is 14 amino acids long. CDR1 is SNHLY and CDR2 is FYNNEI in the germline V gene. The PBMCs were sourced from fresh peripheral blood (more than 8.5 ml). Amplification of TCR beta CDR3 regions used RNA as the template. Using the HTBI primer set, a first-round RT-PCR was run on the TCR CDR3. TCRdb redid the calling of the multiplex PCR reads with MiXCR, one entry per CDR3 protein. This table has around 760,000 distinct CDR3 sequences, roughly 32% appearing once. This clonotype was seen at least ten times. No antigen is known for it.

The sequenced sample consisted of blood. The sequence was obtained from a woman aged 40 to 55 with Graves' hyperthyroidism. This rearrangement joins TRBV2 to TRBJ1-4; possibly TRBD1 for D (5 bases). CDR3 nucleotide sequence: TGTGCCAGCACCCTTAGGACACTTAATGAAAAACTGTTTTTT. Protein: CASTLRTLNEKLFF.